This passage covers 14 T cell receptor beta chains from one sample sequenced in a study of cytomegalovirus exposure and HLA in healthy donors. The PCR contained 60 Vbeta and 13 Jbeta primers. The repertoire was sequenced with immunoSEQ multiplex PCR; TCRdb's copy has only in-frame clones and lacks some. The sample has about 96,000 clones, 64% seen once. The sequencing input was PBMCs. The source of these receptors is a man between 60 and 75 years old in good health and CMV-seronegative.

V is TRBV19 and J is TRBJ2-1; 8 nucleotides align to TRBD1. After removal of 6 bases from V and 7 bases from J, the junction contained 8 bases not matched to a gene. The CDR3 has 14 residues. Germline CDR1 and CDR2: LNHDA and SQIVND (reference sequence). The CDR3, as DNA: TGTGCCAGTAGATCGCAGGGGGCGGGTAATGAGCAGTTCTTC. Protein product: CASRSQGAGNEQFF. The variable domain in full, with the rest retrieved from reference TRBV19 and TRBJ2-1, is DGGITQSPKYLFRKEGQNVTLSCEQNLNHDAMYWYRQDPGQGLRLIYYSQIVNDFQKGDIAEGYSVSREKKESFPLTVTSAQKNPTAFYLCASRSQGAGNEQFFGPGTRLTVL.

V usage is TRBV6-4 and J usage is TRBJ1-4; perhaps TRBD1 as D (5 bases). V was trimmed by 4 bases and J by 5 bases, leaving 14 bases between them. CDR1 and CDR2 (germline): MRHNA, SNTAGT. The length of the CDR3 is 15 residues. This CDR3 is CASSGQQAWNEKLFF. CDR3 sequence (DNA): TGTGCCAGCAGTGGCCAACAGGCATGGAATGAAAAACTGTTTTTT.

V usage is TRBV5-1 and J usage is TRBJ2-1, with 9 positions matching TRBD2. The CDR3 runs to 15 residues. Trimming removed 5 bases from V and 7 bases from J; junction bases left unmatched: 10. Germline V CDR1 and CDR2: SGHRS, YFSETQ. The chain's CDR3 is CASRARRGGQNEQFF. The DNA for the CDR3 is TGCGCCAGCAGGGCTAGGCGGGGGGGCCAGAATGAGCAGTTCTTC.

This clone has just a few counts. The identical CDR3 is also encoded by other nucleotide sequences in the sample. The rearrangement links TRBV7-9 to TRBJ1-3; no clear D. Trimming pared 4 bases from V and 4 bases from J, leaving 2 bases between. CDR3 length equals 11 residues. Germline assignment: CDR1 SEHNR and CDR2 FQNEAQ (reference sequence). DNA for the CDR3: TGTGCCAGCAGCTCGGGAAACACCATATATTTT. Its translation: CASSSGNTIYF.

This clone was seen only a few times. The same CDR3 arises from other DNA sequences in this sample as well. The chain joins TRBV27 to TRBJ1-2; TRBD1 matches 9 bases. This CDR3 spans 13 amino acids. Looked up from germline, CDR1 is MNHEY and CDR2 is SMNVEV (reference sequence). V trimming: 5 bases; J trimming: 7 bases; junction bases outside the gene matches: 5. The CDR3 loop is CASSRGQGGGYTF. CDR3 nucleotide sequence: TGTGCCAGCAGTCGGGGACAGGGAGGTGGCTACACCTTC.

This clone has more than one count but fewer than ten. The chain employs TRBV2 and TRBJ2-7; D uncertain. V dropped 2 bases and J dropped 2 bases, with 4 bases sitting between them. The V gene's germline CDR1 is SNHLY and CDR2 FYNNEI. The CDR3 consists of 12 residues. CDR3 protein: CASSELTYEQYF. CDR3 nucleotide sequence: TGTGCCAGCAGTGAACTAACCTACGAGCAGTACTTC.

Worth noting for this clone: The junction does not match germline at one end; this may be a read error. The chain carries TRBV7-9 and TRBJ1-5; 7 bases map to TRBD1. This CDR3 comprises 16 residues. Germline V gene lookup returns CDR1 SEHNR and CDR2 FQNEAQ (reference sequence). This CDR3 is CSSSSTEGAGNQPQHF. The CDR3 region has the DNA TGTTCCAGCAGCTCAACGGAGGGGGCAGGTAATCAGCCCCAGCATTTT.

This clone was observed a single time. The chain has TRBV11-2 and TRBJ2-1; D not resolved. This CDR3 is built from 12 residues. Trimming shortened V by 2 bases and J by 11 bases, and 10 bases separated the two germline ends. The V gene's germline CDR1 is SGHAT and CDR2 FQNNGV. The CDR3: CASSLSRSQQFF. The CDR3 DNA sequence: TGTGCCAGCAGCTTAAGCCGCTCTCAGCAGTTCTTC.

This clone was seen a handful of times. J is TRBJ1-1 and V is TRBV7-2, with 7 bases matching TRBD1. The CDR3 consists of 14 residues. V lost 5 bases, J lost 5 bases, and 8 bases stayed unmatched. CDR1 SGHTA and CDR2 FQGNSA come from the germline V gene. In DNA, the CDR3 is TGTGCCAGCAGCCTAGGGGGCCTGGGTACTGAAGCTTTCTTT. Translating gives CASSLGGLGTEAFF.

This clone was counted between two and nine times. The chain combines TRBV5-4 with TRBJ2-1; no clear D gene. V dropped 4 bases and J dropped 7 bases, with 9 bases sitting between them. The CDR3 is 12 residues long. The germline V gene has CDR1 SGHNT and CDR2 YYREEE (reference sequence). The CDR3 loop reads CASSPQSNEQFF. In nucleotides, the CDR3 is TGTGCCAGCAGCCCACAGAGTAATGAGCAGTTCTTC.

The chain joins TRBV7-6 to TRBJ2-2; 8 nucleotides align to TRBD1. V shed 5 bases, J shed 0 bases, and the junction held 5 bases outside the gene matches. CDR1 SGHVS and CDR2 FNYEAQ come from the germline V gene. This CDR3 has 16 amino acids. Here the CDR3 DNA reads TGTGCCAGCAGCGAGGGACAGGACGCGAACACCGGGGAGCTGTTTTTT. Its translation is CASSEGQDANTGELFF.

The CDR3, as DNA: TGTGCCAGCAGTCCTTCGGGGTTAGCCTACGAGCAGTACTTC. Its translation: CASSPSGLAYEQYF. The V call is TRBV27, the J call TRBJ2-7, with D possibly being TRBD2 (5 bases). Trimming stripped 5 bases from V and 2 bases from J, with 13 bases between. Looked up from germline, CDR1 is MNHEY and CDR2 is SMNVEV (reference sequence). The CDR3 sequence is 14 residues long.

This clone was counted a few times. The rearrangement joins TRBV18 to TRBJ1-1; the D gene is possibly TRBD1 (6 bases). This CDR3 has 15 amino acids. The V and J ends lost 3 bases and 4 bases respectively, with 15 bases between them. The germline CDR1 and CDR2 sequences are KGHSH and LQKENI. In DNA form, the CDR3 reads TGTGCCAGCTCACCTATCCCAGGGGTGCGCACTGAAGCTTTCTTT. Residues: CASSPIPGVRTEAFF.

The chain recombines TRBV19 with TRBJ1-1, with D perhaps matching TRBD1 (6 bases). The V gene's germline CDR1 is LNHDA and CDR2 SQIVND (reference sequence). The CDR3 is 14 residues long. The ends were cut back, 5 bases at V and 0 bases at J, with 10 bases in the middle. CDR3 DNA: TGTGCCAGTAGTGCGACAGGCCTGAACACTGAAGCTTTCTTT. This gives the protein CASSATGLNTEAFF.